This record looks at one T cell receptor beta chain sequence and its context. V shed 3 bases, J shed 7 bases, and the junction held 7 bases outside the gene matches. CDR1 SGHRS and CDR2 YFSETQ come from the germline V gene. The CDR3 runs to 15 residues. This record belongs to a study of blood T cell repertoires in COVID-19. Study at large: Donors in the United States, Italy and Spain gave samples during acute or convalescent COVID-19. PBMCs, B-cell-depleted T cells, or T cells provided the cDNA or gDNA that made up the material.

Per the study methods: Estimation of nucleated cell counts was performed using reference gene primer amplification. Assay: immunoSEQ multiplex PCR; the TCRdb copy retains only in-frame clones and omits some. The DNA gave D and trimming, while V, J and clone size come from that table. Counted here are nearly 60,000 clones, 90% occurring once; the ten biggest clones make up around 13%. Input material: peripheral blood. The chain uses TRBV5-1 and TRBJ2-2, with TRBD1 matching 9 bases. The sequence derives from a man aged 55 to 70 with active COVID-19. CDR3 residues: CASSSGQGTSGELFF. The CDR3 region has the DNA TGCGCCAGCAGCTCGGGACAGGGTACCAGCGGGGAGCTGTTTTTT.